The source of this TCR beta chain is a study of spatial heterogeneity in lung cancer. Study in general: Consistently, beta-chain sequences turned up in larger numbers than alpha-chain sequences did.

This clonotype appeared a few times. Its antigen remains unknown. Study findings and constraints: Expanded tumor TCRs that were ubiquitous appeared in blood more at resection than follow-up.

Regarding time point: sample taken at primary tumor resection. Samples were obtained from approximately 76 donors, all untreated early-stage non-small cell lung cancer patients. V lost 0 bases to trimming and J lost 4 bases, with 15 bases between them. The CDR3 has 16 residues. CDR1 is SGHRS and CDR2 is YFSETQ in the germline V gene. Single TCR cDNA molecules each had their own unique molecular identifier. MiXCR, run by TCRdb on the 5' RACE reads, gives a single entry per CDR3 protein. The data show over 50,000 distinct CDR3 sequences, roughly 6.4% seen once. This chain joins TRBV5-1 and TRBJ2-3; D is unresolved. Specimen: PBMCs, collected at surgery. This TCR was recovered from a female donor with early-stage non-small cell lung cancer. CDR3 in amino acids: CASSLERDPGPDTQYF. Written as DNA, the CDR3 is TGCGCCAGCAGCTTGGAAAGGGATCCTGGCCCAGATACGCAGTATTTT.